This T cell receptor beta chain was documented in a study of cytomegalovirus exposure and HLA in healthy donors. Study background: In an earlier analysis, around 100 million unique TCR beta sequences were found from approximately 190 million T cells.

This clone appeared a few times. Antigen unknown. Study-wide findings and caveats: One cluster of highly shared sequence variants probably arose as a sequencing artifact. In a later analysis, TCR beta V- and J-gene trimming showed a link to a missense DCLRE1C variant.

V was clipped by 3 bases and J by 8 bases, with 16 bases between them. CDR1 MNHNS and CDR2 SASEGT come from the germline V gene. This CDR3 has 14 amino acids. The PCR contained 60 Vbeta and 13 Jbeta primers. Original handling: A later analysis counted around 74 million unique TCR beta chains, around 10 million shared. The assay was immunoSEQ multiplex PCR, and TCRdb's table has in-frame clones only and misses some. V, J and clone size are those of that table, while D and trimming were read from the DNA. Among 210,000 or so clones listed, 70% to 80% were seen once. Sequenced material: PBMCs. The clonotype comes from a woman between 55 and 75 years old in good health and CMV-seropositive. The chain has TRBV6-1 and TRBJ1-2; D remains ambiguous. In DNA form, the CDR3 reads TGTGCCAGCAGTGACCCCCGGGAGGGTTGGGGCTACACCTTC. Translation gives CASSDPREGWGYTF.